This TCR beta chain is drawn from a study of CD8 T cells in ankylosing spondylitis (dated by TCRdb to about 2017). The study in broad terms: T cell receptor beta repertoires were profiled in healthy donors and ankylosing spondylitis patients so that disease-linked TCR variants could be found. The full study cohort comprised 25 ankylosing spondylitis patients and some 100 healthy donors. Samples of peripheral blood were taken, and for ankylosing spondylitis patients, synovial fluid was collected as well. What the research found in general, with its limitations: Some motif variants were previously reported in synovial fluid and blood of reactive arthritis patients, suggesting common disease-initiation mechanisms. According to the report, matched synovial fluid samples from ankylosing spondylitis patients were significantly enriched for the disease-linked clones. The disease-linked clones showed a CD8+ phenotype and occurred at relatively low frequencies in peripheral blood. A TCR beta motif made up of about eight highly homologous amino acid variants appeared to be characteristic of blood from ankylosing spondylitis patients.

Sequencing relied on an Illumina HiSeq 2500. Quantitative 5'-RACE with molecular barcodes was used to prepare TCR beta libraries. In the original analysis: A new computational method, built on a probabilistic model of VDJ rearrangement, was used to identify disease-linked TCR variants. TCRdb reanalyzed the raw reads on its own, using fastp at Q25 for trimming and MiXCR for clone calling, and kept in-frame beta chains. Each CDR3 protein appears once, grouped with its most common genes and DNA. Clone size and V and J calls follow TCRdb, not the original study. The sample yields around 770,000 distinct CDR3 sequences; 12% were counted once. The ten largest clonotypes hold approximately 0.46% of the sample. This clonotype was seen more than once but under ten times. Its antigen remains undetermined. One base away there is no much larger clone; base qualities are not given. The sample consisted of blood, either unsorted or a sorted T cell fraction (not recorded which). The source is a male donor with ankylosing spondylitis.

The nucleotide sequence reads TGTGCCAGCAGTTTGGGGGGGATCCCGATCGGGGAGCTGTTTTTT. The translation is CASSLGGIPIGELFF. The chain links TRBV28 with TRBJ2-2, with 7 bases in between that match TRBD2. V has 3 bases trimmed and J has 7 bases trimmed; junction bases matching no gene number 8. The germline V gene sets CDR1 to MDHEN and CDR2 to SYDVKM. From the cysteine through the phenylalanine, the CDR3 covers 15 amino acids. Just the 45-base CDR3 DNA is kept, in frame starting at base 1.